The sequence of this T cell receptor beta chain was determined in a study of blood T cell repertoires in COVID-19. For the study at large: Sites in the United States, Italy and Spain provided acute and convalescent COVID-19 samples. From T cells, B-cell-depleted T cells, or PBMCs came the material, which was cDNA or gDNA.

As originally analysed: Estimates of nucleated cell counts were drawn from the amplification of reference gene primers. Method: immunoSEQ multiplex PCR; TCRdb's copy keeps in-frame clones and lacks some. Clone size and the V and J calls come from that table; the DNA yielded D and trimming. This table has 87,000 or so clones, around 86% appearing once. Trimming removed 2 bases from V and 1 base from J, with 12 bases in between. Germline CDR1 MNHEY, CDR2 SVGEGT. This CDR3 region has 16 residues. This TCR derives from a woman at least 80 years old with acute or convalescent COVID-19. The sample was peripheral blood. J is TRBJ1-5 and V is TRBV6-2 or TRBV6-3, with unresolved D. CDR3 amino acids: CASSYPYWQSNQPQHF. The CDR3 DNA sequence: TGTGCCAGCAGTTACCCATATTGGCAGAGCAATCAGCCCCAGCATTTT.